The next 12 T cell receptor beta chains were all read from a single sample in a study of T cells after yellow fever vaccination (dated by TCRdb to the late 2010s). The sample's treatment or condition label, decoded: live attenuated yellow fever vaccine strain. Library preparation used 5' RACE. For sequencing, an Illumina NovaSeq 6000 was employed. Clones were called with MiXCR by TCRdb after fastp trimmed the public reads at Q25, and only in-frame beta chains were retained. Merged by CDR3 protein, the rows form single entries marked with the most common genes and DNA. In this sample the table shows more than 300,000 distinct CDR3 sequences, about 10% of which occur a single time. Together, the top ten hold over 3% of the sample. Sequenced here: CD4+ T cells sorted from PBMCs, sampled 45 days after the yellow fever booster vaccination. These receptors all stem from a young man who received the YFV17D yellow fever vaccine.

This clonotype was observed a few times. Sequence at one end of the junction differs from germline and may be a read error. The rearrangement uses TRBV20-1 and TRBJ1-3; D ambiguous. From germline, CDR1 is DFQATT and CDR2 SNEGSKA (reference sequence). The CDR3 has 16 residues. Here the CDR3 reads CSARAVWPGAGNTIYF. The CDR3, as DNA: TGCAGTGCACGGGCGGTCTGGCCAGGCGCTGGGAACACCATATATTTT.

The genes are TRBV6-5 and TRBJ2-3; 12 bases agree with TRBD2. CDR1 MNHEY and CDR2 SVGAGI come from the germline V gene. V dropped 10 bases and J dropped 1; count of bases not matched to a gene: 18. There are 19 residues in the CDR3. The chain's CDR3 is CATPTLVTSGGKGTDTQYF. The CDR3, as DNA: TGTGCCACCCCCACCCTCGTAACTAGCGGGGGGAAGGGCACAGATACGCAGTATTTT.

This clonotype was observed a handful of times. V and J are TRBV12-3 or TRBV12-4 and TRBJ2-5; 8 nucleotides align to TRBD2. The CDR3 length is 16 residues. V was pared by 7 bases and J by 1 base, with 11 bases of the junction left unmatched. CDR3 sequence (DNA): TGTGCCAGCACCCCAGCGGGGGATGCGGGCCAAGAGACCCAGTACTTC. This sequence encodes CASTPAGDAGQETQYF.

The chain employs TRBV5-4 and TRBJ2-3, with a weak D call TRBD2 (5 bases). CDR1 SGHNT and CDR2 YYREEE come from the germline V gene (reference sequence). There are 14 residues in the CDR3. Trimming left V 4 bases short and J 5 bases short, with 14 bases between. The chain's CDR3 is CASSPALGVDTQYF. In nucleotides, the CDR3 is TGTGCCAGCAGCCCAGCCCTGGGAGTAGATACGCAGTATTTT.

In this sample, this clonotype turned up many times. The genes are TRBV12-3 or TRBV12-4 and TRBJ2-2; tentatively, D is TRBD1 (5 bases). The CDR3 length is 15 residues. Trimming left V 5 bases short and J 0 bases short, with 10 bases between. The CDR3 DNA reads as TGTGCCAGCAGTCCACGGACATCGAACACCGGGGAGCTGTTTTTT. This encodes CASSPRTSNTGELFF.

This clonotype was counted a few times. Written as DNA, the CDR3 is TGTGCCAGCACCCTCGCGGGAGATGGCGTAGCTTTCTTT. Translation: CASTLAGDGVAFF. The V and J genes are TRBV6-6 and TRBJ1-1; unclear D gene. This CDR3 region has 13 residues. V was pared by 7 bases and J by 10 bases, with 19 bases between. Germline CDR1 reads MNHNY; CDR2 reads SVGAGI (reference sequence).

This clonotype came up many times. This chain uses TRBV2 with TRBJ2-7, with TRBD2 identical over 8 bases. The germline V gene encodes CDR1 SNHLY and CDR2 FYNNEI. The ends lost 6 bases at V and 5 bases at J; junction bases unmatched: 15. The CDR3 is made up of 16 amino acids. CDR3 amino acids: CASRGSLRGGKNEQYV. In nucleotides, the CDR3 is TGTGCCAGCAGGGGATCCCTCCGGGGGGGAAAAAACGAGCAGTACGTC.

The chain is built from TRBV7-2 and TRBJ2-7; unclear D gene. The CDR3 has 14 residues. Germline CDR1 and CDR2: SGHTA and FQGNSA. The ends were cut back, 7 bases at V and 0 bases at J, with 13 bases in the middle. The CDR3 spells CASNLSPNSYEQYF. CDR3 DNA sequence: TGTGCCAGCAACTTGAGTCCTAACTCCTACGAGCAGTACTTC.

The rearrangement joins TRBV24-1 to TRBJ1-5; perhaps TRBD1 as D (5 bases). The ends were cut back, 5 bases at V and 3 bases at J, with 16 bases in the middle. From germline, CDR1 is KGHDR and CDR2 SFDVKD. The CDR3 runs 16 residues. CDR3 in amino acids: CATSGGGVNPNQPQHF. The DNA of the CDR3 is TGTGCCACCAGTGGCGGGGGAGTTAACCCCAATCAGCCCCAGCATTTT.

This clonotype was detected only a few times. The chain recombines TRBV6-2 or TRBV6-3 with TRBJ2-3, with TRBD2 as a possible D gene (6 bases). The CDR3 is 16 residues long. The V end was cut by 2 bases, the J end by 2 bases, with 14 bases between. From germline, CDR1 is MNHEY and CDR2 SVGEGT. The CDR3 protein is CASSYEVLAPTDTQYF. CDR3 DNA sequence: TGTGCCAGCAGTTACGAGGTTCTAGCGCCCACAGATACGCAGTATTTT.

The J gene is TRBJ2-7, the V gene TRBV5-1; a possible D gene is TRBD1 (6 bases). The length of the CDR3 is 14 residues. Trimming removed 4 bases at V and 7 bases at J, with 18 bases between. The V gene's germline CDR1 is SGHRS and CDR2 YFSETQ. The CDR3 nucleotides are TGCGCCAGCAGCCCTGAGGACAGTTCCTTTGAGCAGTACTTC. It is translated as CASSPEDSSFEQYF.

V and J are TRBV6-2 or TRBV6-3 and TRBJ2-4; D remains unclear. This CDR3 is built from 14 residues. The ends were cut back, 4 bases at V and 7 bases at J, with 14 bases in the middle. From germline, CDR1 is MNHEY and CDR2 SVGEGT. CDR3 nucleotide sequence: TGTGCCAGCAGTTCAGGAAGTACGACGAACATTCAGTACTTC. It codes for CASSSGSTTNIQYF.